The rows below give T cell receptor beta chains drawn from one sample of a study of CD8 T cells in ankylosing spondylitis. TCRdb reprocessed the 5' RACE reads via MiXCR and lists one record per CDR3 protein. Of under 150,000 distinct CDR3 sequences in the sample, approximately 15% were seen once. Sequencing input: blood, either unsorted or a sorted T cell fraction (not recorded which). The source is a female donor with ankylosing spondylitis or in good health (not recorded which). Each CDR3 is given with its conserved first and last residue. A D gene is named only where the DNA matches it firmly. Clone size is stated in some rows and not others, as once, few, many or a class when expanded.

size	V	D	J	CDR3	DNA
few	TRBV19	NA	TRBJ1-1	CASTVRENTEAFF	TGTGCCAGTACCGTCAGGGAGAACACTGAAGCTTTCTTT
many	TRBV5-1	TRBD2	TRBJ2-3	CASSPGGTSGTDTQYF	TGCGCCAGCAGCCCCGGGGGGACTAGCGGCACAGATACGCAGTATTTT
few	TRBV7-2	TRBD1	TRBJ1-5	CASSTTTGGNQPQHF	TGTGCCAGCAGCACGACGACAGGGGGCAATCAGCCCCAGCATTTT
few	TRBV7-3	NA	TRBJ2-1	CASSLSGTNEQFF	TGTGCCAGCAGCCTATCCGGAACCAATGAGCAGTTCTTC
many	TRBV7-2	NA	TRBJ1-1	CASSPFMNTEAFF	TGTGCCAGCAGCCCCTTTATGAACACTGAAGCTTTCTTT
many	TRBV7-3	NA	TRBJ1-1	CASSPHPGLNTEAFF	TGTGCCAGCAGCCCCCACCCGGGGCTGAACACTGAAGCTTTCTTT
few	TRBV2	NA	TRBJ2-7	CASSELNSYEQYF	TGTGCCAGCAGTGAACTTAACTCCTACGAGCAGTACTTC
many	TRBV20-1	TRBD1	TRBJ1-2	CSAPGQGAIGYTF	TGCAGTGCCCCTGGACAGGGGGCTATTGGCTACACCTTC
many	TRBV2	NA	TRBJ2-5	CASRRDYLQETQYF	TGTGCCAGCAGGAGAGACTACCTCCAAGAGACCCAGTACTTC
many	TRBV6-5	TRBD2	TRBJ2-1	CASSYFGRAGRTYNEQFF	TGTGCCAGCAGTTACTTTGGTCGGGCCGGGAGGACCTACAATGAGCAGTTCTTC
NA	TRBV11-3	TRBD2	TRBJ2-3	CASSLRLAGTDTQYF	TGTGCCAGCAGCTTACGACTAGCGGGCACAGATACGCAGTATTTT
NA	TRBV18	NA	TRBJ1-1	CASSPRGGQGNTEAFF	TGTGCCAGCTCACCACGGGGGGGACAAGGGAACACTGAAGCTTTCTTT
many	TRBV5-1	NA	TRBJ1-1	CASSLAFNTEAFF	TGCGCCAGCAGCTTGGCCTTCAACACTGAAGCTTTCTTT
NA	TRBV7-2	NA	TRBJ2-7	CASSYQAGSGYEQYF	TGTGCCAGCAGCTATCAGGCTGGGAGCGGCTACGAGCAGTACTTC
many	TRBV5-4	NA	TRBJ2-1	CATKVGARGGSDEQFF	TGTGCCACCAAGGTCGGAGCCCGTGGTGGGTCGGATGAGCAGTTCTTC
NA	TRBV2	NA	TRBJ2-1	CASRELVGGEQFF	TGTGCCAGCAGAGAATTAGTGGGAGGAGAGCAGTTCTTC
many	TRBV11-2	NA	TRBJ1-5	CASSLDPGGNQPQHF	TGTGCCAGCAGCTTAGACCCTGGTGGGAATCAGCCCCAGCATTTT
few	TRBV5-1	TRBD2	TRBJ2-2	CASSVGTSGTGELFF	TGCGCCAGCAGCGTCGGGACTAGCGGCACCGGGGAGCTGTTTTTT
few	TRBV20-1	NA	TRBJ2-1	CSALPPKLDEQFF	TGCAGTGCCCTGCCCCCAAAACTAGACGAGCAGTTCTTC
NA	TRBV5-1	NA	TRBJ1-1	CASSLDSTRMNTEAFF	TGCGCCAGCAGCCTGGACAGTACCCGTATGAACACTGAAGCTTTCTTT
many	TRBV5-1	NA	TRBJ2-3	CASSPGDETQYF	TGCGCCAGCAGCCCTGGTGACGAAACGCAGTATTTT
few	TRBV7-2	NA	TRBJ2-3	CASSPTRDTQYF	TGTGCCAGCAGCCCTACTCGGGATACGCAGTATTTT
NA	TRBV5-1	NA	TRBJ2-7	CASSFLPDSSSYEQYF	TGCGCCAGCAGCTTTCTACCGGATTCGAGCTCCTACGAGCAGTACTTC
NA	TRBV20-1	NA	TRBJ2-3	CSAPNQGTQYF	TGCAGTGCCCCCAATCAGGGTACGCAGTATTTT
many	TRBV12-3/TRBV12-4	NA	TRBJ2-7	CASTMGLGEQYF	TGTGCCAGCACCATGGGTCTAGGAGAGCAGTACTTC
many	TRBV11-2	NA	TRBJ2-5	CASSLDQYTQYF	TGTGCCAGCAGCTTAGATCAGTATACCCAGTACTTC
NA	TRBV12-3/TRBV12-4	NA	TRBJ2-7	CANSPTLGREQYF	TGTGCCAACAGCCCCACTTTGGGGAGGGAGCAGTACTTC
NA	TRBV10-3	TRBD2	TRBJ2-3	CAISETLAGGHPDTQYF	TGTGCCATCAGTGAGACATTAGCGGGGGGGCATCCAGATACGCAGTATTTT
NA	TRBV20-1	TRBD2	TRBJ2-3	CSADGGDPPAQYF	TGCAGTGCAGATGGGGGGGACCCTCCTGCGCAGTATTTT
few	TRBV7-2	NA	TRBJ2-7	CASSLYLVTGREQYF	TGTGCCAGCAGCTTGTACCTTGTAACGGGGCGCGAGCAGTACTTC
many	TRBV12-3/TRBV12-4	NA	TRBJ2-3	CASSLARLATGNTDTQYF	TGTGCCAGCAGTTTAGCTCGACTCGCGACAGGCAACACAGATACGCAGTATTTT
many	TRBV5-1	TRBD1	TRBJ2-1	CASSSGQGWNEQFF	TGCGCCAGCAGCTCCGGACAGGGCTGGAATGAGCAGTTCTTC
many	TRBV4-1	NA	TRBJ2-3	CASSQTSELFSSTDTQYF	TGCGCCAGCAGCCAAACAAGTGAGCTATTTTCTAGCACAGATACGCAGTATTTT
NA	TRBV5-1	NA	TRBJ2-7	CASSDTGGAGEQYF	TGCGCCAGCAGCGACACTGGGGGGGCAGGCGAGCAGTACTTC
few	TRBV5-1	TRBD2	TRBJ2-2	CASSFRLAGAGTGELFF	TGCGCCAGCAGCTTTAGGTTAGCGGGAGCGGGCACCGGGGAGCTGTTTTTT
many	TRBV12-3/TRBV12-4	TRBD1	TRBJ1-1	CASSTGQWNTEAFF	TGTGCCAGCAGTACGGGACAGTGGAACACTGAAGCTTTCTTT
few	TRBV30	TRBD1	TRBJ1-6	CAWSTGTGSSPLHF	TGTGCCTGGAGTACAGGGACAGGGAGTTCACCCCTCCACTTT